This T cell receptor beta chain appears in the sequencing data of a study of CD8 T cells in ankylosing spondylitis. Note on this clonotype: Its antigen is not identified.

The study, taken as a whole, reports: What seemed typical of ankylosing spondylitis blood was a TCR beta motif built from 8 or 9 highly homologous variants.

The CDR3 loop spans 11 amino acids. Germline CDR1 reads SNHLY; CDR2 reads FYNNEI. Scientists made TCR beta libraries using quantitative 5'-RACE with molecular barcodes. TCRdb re-derived calls from the 5' RACE reads in MiXCR, one entry per CDR3 protein. The profile shows roughly 160,000 distinct CDR3 sequences, approximately 10% of them singletons. Sequences were obtained from blood, either unsorted or a sorted T cell fraction (not recorded which). The source of this sequence is a male donor with ankylosing spondylitis or in good health (not recorded which). The rearrangement uses TRBV2 and TRBJ2-1, with 10 bases fitting TRBD2. This CDR3 reads CVKREGNEQFF. The CDR3 DNA reads as TGTGTAAAGCGGGAGGGTAATGAGCAGTTCTTC.